The sequence of this T cell receptor (beta chain) was determined in a study of OX40 agonist ivuxolimab in advanced cancers. Turning to the overall study: Ivuxolimab was a fully human IgG2 agonistic monoclonal antibody targeting the costimulatory receptor OX40 (CD134). Intravenous ivuxolimab was administered to patients every 2 weeks at six dose levels: 0.01, 0.1, 0.3, 1.5, 3 and 10 mg/kg. Of the roughly 50 dose-escalation patients, hepatocellular carcinoma was present in around 19, melanoma in some 15, renal cell carcinoma in 9 and head and neck cancer in 9. A male proportion of around 80% and a mean age of approximately 58 years, ranging from about 23 to 79, were recorded for the dose-escalation cohort. Prior anti-PD-1, anti-PD-L1 or anti-CTLA-4 therapy was permitted, and about two fifths of dose-escalation patients had received checkpoint inhibitors. Partial responses occurred in three dose-escalation patients, of whom one had hepatocellular carcinoma and two had cutaneous melanoma. The purpose of peripheral TCRbeta sequencing was to test whether ivuxolimab changed TCR sequence diversity and led to clonal T-cell expansion. The paper covers the monotherapy dose-escalation part of the phase I ivuxolimab trial, which included N ≈ 57 patients.

Genomic DNA was extracted from sorted cells for sequencing of the TCRbeta CDR3 region. The immunoSEQ Assay was used to sequence the TCRbeta CDR3 regions. TCRdb retrieved this table from immuneACCESS and kept in-frame rearrangements only. Not all clones are present; in checked studies, unresolved V genes account for under half, and no reason is known for the remainder. For this sample the table gives about 83,000 clones, of which roughly 83% were detected only once. The ten largest clonotypes hold around 7.5% of the sample. The trial excluded patients who had a history of autoimmune disease or who were on systemic immunosuppression. Peripheral blood for TCR sequencing was collected from all dose cohorts at baseline, on cycle 4 day 1, and on cycle 7 day 1. Samples were obtained from an open-label, multicenter, first-in-human phase I dose-escalation trial of ivuxolimab. Adults with locally advanced or metastatic melanoma, renal cell, hepatocellular, or head and neck squamous cell carcinoma were enrolled in the trial. CD4+ and CD8+ T cells were sorted separately from peripheral blood before TCR sequencing.

CDR3 length: 16 amino acids, cysteine to phenylalanine. Kept here is only the CDR3 DNA, which spans 48 bases and is read in frame from base 1. Based on the germline V gene, the CDR1 and CDR2 sequences are ENHRY and SYGVKD. V has 0 bases trimmed and J has 9 bases trimmed; junction bases matching no gene number 4. What the authors observed across the whole study: At doses of 0.1 to 3.0 mg/kg, clonal expansion of both CD4+ and CD8+ blood T cells was observed from baseline to week 6. In the 0.1-3.0 mg/kg groups, partial responders were among the patients with the lowest normalized peripheral clonal expansion, particularly in CD8+ T cells. Low levels of normalized T-cell clonal expansion were also seen in some nonresponding patients. After ivuxolimab, expanded clones were on average more numerous among CD8+ T cells than among CD4+ T cells. The antigen specificity of the peripheral T cells that underwent clonal expansion was not determined.

On this clone: No cognate antigen has been identified for it. The record has no base qualities; no much larger clone is one base away.

This sequence uses TRBV10-3 and TRBJ2-1, and 14 bases in between align with TRBD2. The source is an adult with an advanced solid tumor such as melanoma, head and neck, liver or kidney cancer. The starting material was CD4+ or CD8+ T cells sorted from blood, obtained in a trial of the OX40 agonist ivuxolimab. CDR3 sequence: CAISESGLAGDGEQFF. The nucleotide sequence is TGTGCCATCAGTGAGTCGGGACTAGCGGGAGACGGTGAGCAGTTCTTC.